This TCR beta chain was documented in a study of control samples from healthy donors and cancer patients. From germline, CDR1 is LNHDA and CDR2 SQIVND (reference sequence). CDR3 length: 14 residues. V lost 6 bases and J lost 4, with 13 bases in between. Measured with immunoSEQ multiplex PCR; TCRdb has only the in-frame clones, and not every one. This sample has about 77,000 clones, with 92% found just once. This TCR came from a woman in her sixties or seventies in good health. Sample: blood. The chain has TRBV19 and TRBJ2-1; maybe TRBD2 (6 bases). DNA for the CDR3: TGTGCCAGTAGCTTCTCCGGGACTTACAATGAGCAGTTCTTC. Translating it yields CASSFSGTYNEQFF.